Below, 22 T cell receptor beta chains from the same sample are listed, as sequenced in a study of cytomegalovirus exposure and HLA in healthy donors. Primers for the PCR totalled 60 Vbeta and 13 Jbeta. Libraries were prepared by immunoSEQ multiplex PCR; TCRdb keeps only in-frame clonotypes and omits some of them. Its clone listing holds approximately 110,000 clones. The sequenced sample consisted of PBMCs. The receptor set was obtained from a man aged 50 to 60 in good health and CMV-seronegative.

The chain uses TRBV7-8 and TRBJ1-1, with 9 positions matching TRBD1. This CDR3 is 17 amino acids long. The germline gives CDR1 SGHVS, CDR2 FQNEAQ. After removal of 0 bases from V and 8 bases from J, the junction contained 13 bases not matched to a gene. The CDR3 DNA sequence: TGTGCCAGCAGCTTAGCGAGGCTACGGGACAGGGTCTCCGAAGCTTTCTTT. Translating it yields CASSLARLRDRVSEAFF.

The chain recombines TRBV6-1 with TRBJ2-7; 9 positions agree with TRBD1. The germline V gene has CDR1 MNHNS and CDR2 SASEGT. With 1 base clipped from V and 6 bases from J, the junction kept 13 bases outside the gene matches. CDR3 length: 17 amino acids. The CDR3 sequence: CASSEGKPGQGKREQYF. The CDR3 DNA is TGTGCCAGCAGTGAAGGCAAGCCGGGACAGGGTAAACGCGAGCAGTACTTC.

The genes are TRBV6-5 and TRBJ1-2, with TRBD1 as a possible D gene (5 bases). Deletions cut 6 bases from V and 10 bases from J, with 21 bases between. The CDR3 spans 14 residues. The germline V gene has CDR1 MNHEY and CDR2 SVGAGI. In DNA, the CDR3 is TGTGCCAGCAGGCAACCTGGAGCCAGGGAGGACTACACCTTC. As protein: CASRQPGAREDYTF.

The CDR3 loop is CASSLGAGNTEAFF. DNA for the CDR3: TGTGCCAGCAGCTTAGGGGCAGGGAACACTGAAGCTTTCTTT. The chain links TRBV11-3 to TRBJ1-1, with D unresolved. The CDR3 is made up of 14 amino acids. Between the trimmed V and J ends, which lost 1 base and 1 base, there was a span of 7 bases. CDR1 SGHNT and CDR2 YENEEA come from the germline V gene.

As to this clone: A junction end diverges from the germline sequence, so it may reflect a read error. V is TRBV7-9 and J is TRBJ2-5; 7 nucleotides agree with TRBD1. The CDR3 totals 13 residues. The germline gives CDR1 SEHNR, CDR2 FQNEAQ (reference sequence). The CDR3, as DNA: TGTGCCAGCAGATTAGGGACAGAAGAGACCCAGTACTTC. Translated: CASRLGTEETQYF.

This sequence joins TRBV7-3 and TRBJ2-1, with 11 bases identical to TRBD2. The germline V gene encodes CDR1 SGHTA and CDR2 FQGTGA. V was pared by 5 bases and J by 6 bases, with 6 bases of the junction left unmatched. This CDR3 comprises 15 residues. The CDR3 sequence: CASSDSGRASNEQFF. CDR3 in DNA: TGTGCCAGCAGCGATAGCGGGAGGGCCTCCAATGAGCAGTTCTTC.

This chain links TRBV7-9 with TRBJ2-7; the match to TRBD2 covers 11 bases. Per germline, CDR1 SEHNR and CDR2 FQNEAQ (reference sequence). Trimming took 4 bases from V and 0 from J; bases not matched to a gene: 2. CDR3 size: 15 residues. CDR3 sequence (DNA): TGTGCCAGCAGCTCCGGGACTAGCGGCTCCTACGAGCAGTACTTC. Translated: CASSSGTSGSYEQYF.

The rearrangement links TRBV14 to TRBJ1-1; TRBD1 aligns across 7 bases. Germline-derived CDR1 and CDR2 are SGHDN and FVKESK. The CDR3 is 15 residues long. J lost 1 base, V lost 1 base, and 3 bases had no gene match. CDR3 sequence reads: CASSQVHRGNTEAFF. CDR3 coding DNA: TGTGCCAGCAGCCAAGTCCACAGGGGGAACACTGAAGCTTTCTTT.

The V and J genes are TRBV2 and TRBJ2-7; D call uncertain. V was clipped by 4 bases and J by 3 bases, with 4 bases between them. The CDR3 runs to 11 residues. Germline V gene lookup returns CDR1 SNHLY and CDR2 FYNNEI. This CDR3 is CASSVLYEQYF. In nucleotides, the CDR3 is TGTGCCAGCAGTGTCCTCTACGAGCAGTACTTC.

The chain is built from TRBV9 and TRBJ2-1; D perhaps matches TRBD1 (5 bases). The germline V and J ends were trimmed by 7 bases and 4 bases, with 9 bases remaining between them. CDR1 SGDLS and CDR2 YYNGEE come from the germline V gene. The CDR3 contains 12 residues. In nucleotides, the CDR3 is TGTGCCAGCTCTAGGGGTTACAATGAGCAGTTCTTC. It codes for CASSRGYNEQFF.

The V and J genes are TRBV6-6 and TRBJ1-1; D not certain. Germline V gives CDR1 MNHNY, CDR2 SVGAGI (reference sequence). V lost 2 bases and J lost 0, with 7 bases in between. The CDR3 is 14 amino acids. The CDR3 nucleotides are TGTGCCAGCAGTTACCAACATCTGAACACTGAAGCTTTCTTT. Protein product: CASSYQHLNTEAFF.

The J gene is TRBJ1-1, the V gene TRBV6-6; TRBD1 is a possible D gene (6 bases). Trimming removed 6 bases from V and 0 bases from J, with 11 bases in between. CDR1 and CDR2 from the germline V gene are MNHNY and SVGAGI (reference sequence). There are 14 residues in the CDR3. The CDR3 spells CASSRGTLNTEAFF. DNA of the CDR3: TGTGCCAGCAGCCGAGGGACATTGAACACTGAAGCTTTCTTT.

J is TRBJ1-1 and V is TRBV29-1, with 11 bases matching TRBD1. Per the germline V gene, CDR1 is SQVTM and CDR2 is ANQGSEA. The CDR3 covers 14 residues. With V trimmed by 6 bases and J by 0 bases, 3 bases remained unmatched. The CDR3 protein is CSVGTGGMNTEAFF. CDR3 nucleotides: TGCAGCGTAGGGACAGGGGGGATGAACACTGAAGCTTTCTTT.

V usage is TRBV7-2 and J usage is TRBJ1-1, with 10 nucleotides matching TRBD1. This CDR3 spans 14 amino acids. The ends lost 2 bases at V and 4 bases at J; junction bases unmatched: 1. Germline V gene data show CDR1 as SGHTA and CDR2 as FQGNSA. As DNA, the CDR3 is TGTGCCAGCAGCTTACGACAGGGGGCCACTGAAGCTTTCTTT. Translating gives CASSLRQGATEAFF.

V is TRBV5-6 and J is TRBJ2-3; D remains unclear. The CDR3 runs 14 residues. Trimming stripped 2 bases from V and 3 bases from J, with 10 bases between. Germline V gene lookup returns CDR1 SGHDT and CDR2 YYEEEE. The DNA of the CDR3 is TGTGCCAGCAGCTTCACGGGTAAGACAGATACGCAGTATTTT. Its protein product is CASSFTGKTDTQYF.

The rearrangement links TRBV5-1 to TRBJ2-7, with 8 nucleotides matching TRBD1. Germline lookup yields CDR1 SGHRS and CDR2 YFSETQ. With V trimmed by 4 bases and J by 3 bases, 6 bases remained unmatched. This CDR3 spans 14 amino acids. For the CDR3, the DNA is TGCGCCAGCAGCACCGGGACAGGAGGCTACGAGCAGTACTTC. This codes for CASSTGTGGYEQYF.

The rearrangement joins TRBV18 to TRBJ1-2, with unresolved D. This CDR3 spans 14 amino acids. Germline V gene sequence: CDR1 KGHSH, CDR2 LQKENI. V lost 4 bases and J lost 2, with 11 bases in between. The chain's CDR3 is CASSLREENYGYTF. CDR3 DNA sequence: TGTGCCAGCTCACTAAGGGAGGAGAACTATGGCTACACCTTC.

A word on this clone: The germline gene is not matched at one end of the junction; a read error may be the cause. The V and J genes are TRBV7-7 and TRBJ2-7; 10 positions agree with TRBD1. The CDR3 sequence is 14 residues long. The V gene's germline CDR1 is SSHAT and CDR2 FNYEAQ (reference sequence). The CDR3: CASSPDRGLYEQYF. The CDR3 nucleotides read TGTGCTAGCAGCCCCGACAGGGGGCTCTACGAGCAGTACTTC.

The chain is built from TRBV25-1 and TRBJ2-5; a possible D gene is TRBD1 (6 bases). Germline-derived CDR1 and CDR2 are MGHDK and SYGVNS. Trimming left V 3 bases short and J 4 bases short, with 15 bases between. The CDR3 runs 15 residues. This CDR3 reads CASSDPRTDGETQYF. In nucleotides, the CDR3 is TGTGCCAGCAGTGACCCTCGGACAGATGGAGAGACCCAGTACTTC. Based on the CDR3 plus reference TRBV25-1 and TRBJ2-5, the full variable domain is EADIYQTPRYLVIGTGKKITLECSQTMGHDKMYWYQQDPGMELHLIHYSYGVNSTEKGDLSSESTVSRIRTEHFPLTLESARPSHTSQYLCASSDPRTDGETQYFGPGTRLLVL.

The V and J genes are TRBV25-1 and TRBJ2-1, with TRBD1 matching 10 bases. The CDR3 covers 16 residues. In germline, CDR1 is MGHDK, CDR2 SYGVNS. Losses at the gene ends were 6 bases for V and 5 bases for J; bases not matched to a gene: 10. This CDR3 reads CASSGPGTGANNEQFF. The CDR3, as DNA: TGTGCCAGCAGCGGACCCGGGACAGGGGCTAACAATGAGCAGTTCTTC. Supplemented by reference TRBV25-1 and TRBJ2-1, the full variable domain reads EADIYQTPRYLVIGTGKKITLECSQTMGHDKMYWYQQDPGMELHLIHYSYGVNSTEKGDLSSESTVSRIRTEHFPLTLESARPSHTSQYLCASSGPGTGANNEQFFGPGTRLTVL.

The chain joins TRBV4-1 to TRBJ1-1; perhaps TRBD1 as D (6 bases). The CDR3 length is 15 residues. The germline V and J ends were trimmed by 0 bases and 7 bases, with 15 bases remaining between them. Germline values: CDR1 MGHRA, CDR2 YSYEKL. In DNA form, the CDR3 reads TGCGCCAGCAGCCAAGATCGACAGGTAGCAGGTGAAGCTTTCTTT. Translation gives CASSQDRQVAGEAFF.

This sequence joins TRBV7-6 and TRBJ2-5; 11 nucleotides align to TRBD1. With V trimmed by 4 bases and J by 4 bases, 8 bases remained unmatched. The CDR3 contains 16 residues. Germline values: CDR1 SGHVS, CDR2 FNYEAQ. The CDR3 protein is CASSSSDRGRGETQYF. The CDR3 region has the DNA TGTGCCAGCAGCTCCTCGGACAGGGGGCGCGGAGAGACCCAGTACTTC.